This passage covers 5 T cell receptor beta chains from one sample sequenced in a study of blood T cell repertoires in COVID-19. The table came from immunoSEQ multiplex PCR; TCRdb's copy has only in-frame clones and leaves some out. The sample consists of 190,000 or so clones, around 88% of them appearing once. The sequencing input was peripheral blood. The receptors originated from a woman in her twenties or thirties with acute or convalescent COVID-19.

The rearrangement joins TRBV7-8 to TRBJ2-7, with a weak D call TRBD2 (5 bases). V lost 5 bases to trimming and J lost 2 bases, with 16 bases between them. The CDR3 sequence is 15 residues long. Per the germline V gene, CDR1 is SGHVS and CDR2 is FQNEAQ. CDR3 bases: TGTGCCAGCAGCCCTCGGTCCCCGGGGACCTACGAGCAGTACTTC. Residues: CASSPRSPGTYEQYF.

The J gene is TRBJ1-5, the V gene TRBV28; no reliable D call. This CDR3 has 13 amino acids. Trimming pared 5 bases from V and 7 bases from J, leaving 12 bases between. Germline CDR1 MDHEN, CDR2 SYDVKM. In DNA form, the CDR3 reads TGTGCCAGCAGTGCGATACAGTTGCAGCCCCAGCATTTT. It yields the protein CASSAIQLQPQHF.

Here the CDR3 reads CASSLGTGLVSQHF. The CDR3 bases are TGTGCCAGCAGCTTGGGGACGGGATTGGTGTCCCAGCATTTT. This chain uses TRBV5-6 with TRBJ1-5; no reliable D call. This CDR3 comprises 14 residues. In germline, CDR1 is SGHDT, CDR2 YYEEEE. V lost 0 bases, J lost 11 bases, and 15 bases lay in between.

This chain joins TRBV5-1 and TRBJ2-7, with D perhaps TRBD1 (6 bases). Deletions cut 0 bases from V and 7 bases from J, with 14 bases between. The germline V gene has CDR1 SGHRS and CDR2 YFSETQ. There are 14 residues in the CDR3. The CDR3 coding sequence is TGCGCCAGCAGCTTGGGAACAGGGTCGGGGGAGCAGTACTTC. This translates into CASSLGTGSGEQYF.

The genes are TRBV19 and TRBJ2-2; possibly TRBD2 for D (5 bases). The CDR3 is 14 residues long. Per the germline V gene, CDR1 is LNHDA and CDR2 is SQIVND (reference sequence). V dropped 6 bases and J dropped 5 bases, with 13 bases sitting between them. The CDR3 nucleotides are TGTGCCAGTAGACTAGTTGGGTTTACCGGGGAGCTGTTTTTT. Encoded protein: CASRLVGFTGELFF.